This TCR beta chain came from a study of cytomegalovirus exposure and HLA in healthy donors. Study-wide findings and caveats: A later analysis by the authors found several of the most significant clusters apparently linked to common viral pathogens.

V was pared by 4 bases and J by 0 bases, with 5 bases of the junction left unmatched. The CDR3 has 16 residues. Germline assignment: CDR1 SGHTA and CDR2 FQGNSA. Donors in the study were healthy people who gave bone marrow. PCR used 60 Vbeta primers and 13 Jbeta primers. Some clones are missing from TCRdb's copy, which holds only in-frame ones; the method was immunoSEQ multiplex PCR. The sample holds over 150,000 clones, around 80% seen once. In regard to this clone: Its antigen is not known.

Sequencing was done on a sample of PBMCs. The source is a man younger than 45 in good health and CMV-seropositive. The gene calls are TRBV7-2 and TRBJ1-4; TRBD1 matches 7 bases. In DNA form, the CDR3 reads TGTGCCAGCAGCTCTCAGGGGGAGGCAACTAATGAAAAACTGTTTTTT. Its protein product is CASSSQGEATNEKLFF.